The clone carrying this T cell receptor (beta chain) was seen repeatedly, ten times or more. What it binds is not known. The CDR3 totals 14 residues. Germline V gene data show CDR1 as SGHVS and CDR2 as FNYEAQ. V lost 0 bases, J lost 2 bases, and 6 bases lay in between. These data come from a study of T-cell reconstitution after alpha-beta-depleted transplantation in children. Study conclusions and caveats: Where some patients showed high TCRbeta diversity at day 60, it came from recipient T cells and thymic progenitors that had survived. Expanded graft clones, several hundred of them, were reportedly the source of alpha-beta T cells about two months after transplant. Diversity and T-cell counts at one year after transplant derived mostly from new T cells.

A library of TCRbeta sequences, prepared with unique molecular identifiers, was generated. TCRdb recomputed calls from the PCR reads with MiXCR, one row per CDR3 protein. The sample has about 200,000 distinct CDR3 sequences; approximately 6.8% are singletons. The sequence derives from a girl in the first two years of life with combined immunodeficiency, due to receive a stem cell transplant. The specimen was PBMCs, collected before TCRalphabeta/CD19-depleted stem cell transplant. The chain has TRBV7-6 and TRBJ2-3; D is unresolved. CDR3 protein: CASSLARSTDTQYF. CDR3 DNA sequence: TGTGCCAGCAGCTTAGCGCGTTCCACAGATACGCAGTATTTT. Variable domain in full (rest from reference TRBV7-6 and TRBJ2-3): GAGVSQSPRYKVTKRGQDVALRCDPISGHVSLYWYRQALGQGPEFLTYFNYEAQQDKSGLPNDRFSAERPEGSISTLTIQRTEQRDSAMYRCASSLARSTDTQYFGPGTRLTVL.